This record covers a single T cell receptor (beta chain). This sample is part of a study of blood T cell repertoires in COVID-19. About the study: Samples of COVID-19 (acute and convalescent) were obtained from the United States, Italy and Spain. T cells, B-cell-depleted T cells, or PBMCs supplied cDNA or gDNA.

This CDR3 region has 12 residues. Looked up from germline, CDR1 is ENHRY and CDR2 is SYGVKD. V dropped 8 bases and J dropped 3 bases, with 9 bases sitting between them. Authors' processing steps: The assay estimated nucleated cells by amplifying reference gene primers. TCRdb's copy holds only in-frame clones and misses some; the assay was immunoSEQ multiplex PCR. V and J calls plus clone size are reproduced from that table; the DNA served to infer D and trimming. Of some 670,000 clones listed, 85% to 90% are singletons. The sample was peripheral blood. The receptor was derived from a woman between 18 and 29 years old with acute or convalescent COVID-19. The chain has TRBV10-3 and TRBJ2-3, with D hard to call. CDR3 sequence: CAISRGTDTQYF. In nucleotides, the CDR3 is TGTGCCATCTCCCGCGGAACAGATACGCAGTATTTT.